This TCR beta chain was found in a study of blood T cells in healthy people across ages. Then a second PCR, running about 7 to 11 cycles, was carried out with a sample-barcoded 5' primer and a J-beta primer mix. TCRdb reanalysed the 5' RACE reads using MiXCR and keeps one entry per CDR3 protein. The top ten clones hold over 3.5% of a sample with about 570,000 distinct CDR3 sequences, about 29% of them seen once. The individuals who served as donors were healthy Caucasians living in Russia, aged about 6 to 100. The CDR3 sequence is 18 residues long. As regards this clonotype: The junction departs from the called germline gene at one end, perhaps through a read error.

These data also featured in a second study, about T cells of mothers and their children. That source adds: Related mother-child pairs showed slightly higher but non-significant overlap than unrelated pairs.

Sequencing was done on a sample of blood. The receptor comes from a boy between 2 and 10 years old in good health. This chain connects TRBV12-3 or TRBV12-4 to TRBJ2-1; TRBD2 might be the D (6 bases). The CDR3: CASSLAPGLTSSYSEQFF. The CDR3 region has the DNA TGTGCCAGCAGTTTGGCCCCGGGACTTACGAGCTCCTACAGTGAGCAGTTCTTC.